A selection of T cell receptor beta chains follows, all from one sample in a study of vaccination and CD4 T cells after COVID-19. Their antigen targets remain unknown. Each CDR3 protein is one row after TCRdb ran MiXCR on the PCR reads. Altogether 25,000 to 30,000 distinct CDR3 sequences are present, around 50% being singletons, with the ten largest covering roughly 27%. Sequencing used CD4+ T cells from blood, cultured in vitro, obtained before SARS-CoV-2 vaccination. The receptor source for this set is a human donor who received a COVID-19 vaccine. Each CDR3 is given with its conserved first and last residue. A D gene is named only where the DNA matches it firmly. Not every row has a clone size; where given, it reads once, few, many or a size class.

cdr3_aa cdr3_nt v_call clone_size j_call d_call cdr3_length
CASSLRGPINSPLHF TGTGCCAGCTCACTCAGGGGACCGATTAATTCACCCCTCCACTTT TRBV18 NA TRBJ1-6 NA 15
CASSVGGSTDTQYF TGTGCCAGCAGTGTCGGGGGAAGCACAGATACGCAGTATTTT TRBV2 NA TRBJ2-3 NA 14
CASSKGSQPQETQYF TGTGCCAGCAGCAAAGGGTCTCAGCCCCAAGAGACCCAGTACTTC TRBV21-1 NA TRBJ2-5 NA 15
CASSSWGTTSTGELFF TGTGCCAGCAGCAGTTGGGGCACGACGAGCACCGGGGAGCTGTTTTTT TRBV11-3 once TRBJ2-2 NA 16
CSASRGQGGSNQPQHF TGCAGTGCCAGTCGGGGTCAGGGCGGAAGCAATCAGCCCCAGCATTTT TRBV20-1 NA TRBJ1-5 NA 16
CASSTKGGPEKLFF TGTGCCAGCTCCACGAAGGGGGGGCCCGAAAAACTGTTTTTT TRBV6-1 NA TRBJ1-4 NA 14
CASSRDPSLTGELFF TGTGCCAGCAGCCGTGACCCTAGCCTGACCGGGGAGCTGTTTTTT TRBV5-4 NA TRBJ2-2 NA 15
CASSQTGWGNTIYF TGTGCCAGCAGCCAAACGGGTTGGGGAAACACCATATATTTT TRBV14 NA TRBJ1-3 NA 14
CSARRGDTEAFF TGCAGTGCTAGACGGGGGGACACTGAAGCTTTCTTT TRBV20-1 NA TRBJ1-1 NA 12
CASTQSLAGALQETQYF TGTGCCAGCACCCAGTCCCTGGCGGGGGCTCTTCAAGAGACCCAGTACTTC TRBV11-2 NA TRBJ2-5 NA 17
CASSLVMGGASSYNEQFF TGTGCCAGCAGCTTAGTCATGGGCGGGGCGAGCTCCTACAATGAGCAGTTCTTC TRBV7-8 NA TRBJ2-1 NA 18
CASSGVVGRNEQFF TGTGCCAGCAGTGGGGTGGTGGGTCGCAATGAGCAGTTCTTC TRBV7-6 once TRBJ2-1 NA 14
CATSRVRAGSYYGYTF TGTGCCACCAGCAGAGTCCGAGCAGGCTCCTACTATGGCTACACCTTC TRBV15 NA TRBJ1-2 NA 16
CASSTTRDTEAFF TGTGCCAGCAGCACTACAAGGGACACTGAAGCTTTCTTT TRBV12-3/TRBV12-4 NA TRBJ1-1 NA 13
CASSPGISSYEQYF TGTGCCAGCAGTCCCGGCATAAGCTCCTACGAGCAGTACTTC TRBV6-4 few TRBJ2-7 NA 14
CASTWKGIRGNQPQHF TGTGCCAGCACTTGGAAGGGCATCCGTGGCAATCAGCCCCAGCATTTT TRBV6-2/TRBV6-3 NA TRBJ1-5 NA 16
CASSSGQLQPQHF TGTGCCAGCAGCTCCGGACAATTACAGCCCCAGCATTTT TRBV7-3 NA TRBJ1-5 NA 13
CASSKEGGGTEAFF TGTGCCAGCAGCAAAGAAGGGGGGGGGACTGAAGCTTTCTTT TRBV21-1 few TRBJ1-1 NA 14
CASSLPGQGADTQYF TGTGCCAGCAGCCTGCCGGGACAGGGGGCGGATACGCAGTATTTT TRBV3-1 once TRBJ2-3 TRBD1 15
CASSPNTETYTF TGTGCCAGCAGCCCAAATACAGAAACGTACACCTTC TRBV7-9 NA TRBJ1-2 NA 12
CASSEYGLAGEDTGELFF TGCGCCAGCAGTGAGTACGGACTAGCGGGGGAGGACACCGGGGAGCTGTTTTTT TRBV10-1 few TRBJ2-2 TRBD2 18
CASSSSSYNEQFF TGTGCCAGCAGTTCGAGCTCCTACAATGAGCAGTTCTTC TRBV7-3 NA TRBJ2-1 NA 13
CSASSKTQYF TGCAGTGCTAGTAGTAAGACCCAGTACTTC TRBV20-1 NA TRBJ2-5 NA 10
CASSATGGLGGNTIYF TGTGCCAGCAGCGCTACGGGGGGGCTGGGCGGAAACACCATATATTTT TRBV25-1 NA TRBJ1-3 NA 16
CASSWYRNSNQPQHF TGTGCCAGCAGTTGGTACAGAAATAGCAATCAGCCCCAGCATTTT TRBV6-2/TRBV6-3 few TRBJ1-5 NA 15
CASSRTGLSNQPQHF TGCGCCAGCAGCCGGACAGGGTTAAGCAATCAGCCCCAGCATTTT TRBV5-1 few TRBJ1-5 TRBD1 15
CASSVQETQYF TGTGCCAGCAGCGTCCAAGAGACCCAGTACTTC TRBV7-6 NA TRBJ2-5 NA 11
CASSNDRGYTYEQYF TGTGCCAGCAGCAACGACAGGGGATACACCTACGAGCAGTACTTC TRBV12-3/TRBV12-4 NA TRBJ2-7 TRBD1 15